The present TCR beta chain was sequenced within a study of T-cell reconstitution after alpha-beta-depleted transplantation in children. TCRbeta library construction was performed incorporating unique molecular identifiers. TCRdb passed the PCR reads through MiXCR, listing each CDR3 protein once. This table has about 980,000 distinct CDR3 sequences, roughly 29% appearing once. Germline-derived CDR1 and CDR2 are SQVTM and ANQGSEA. The V and J ends lost 6 bases and 7 bases, in that order; junction bases with no gene match: 7. The CDR3 loop spans 12 amino acids. This clonotype has a handful of counts. Its antigen is undetermined. The study, taken as a whole, reports: Reportedly, only several hundred clones from non-depleted graft cells drove alpha-beta T-cell counts at about two months. Surviving thymic progenitors and recipient T cells were the source of high TCRbeta diversity at day 60 in some patients.

The sample here was PBMCs, mostly from graft donor cells, taken 360 days after TCRalphabeta/CD19-depleted stem cell transplant. This sequence joins TRBV29-1 and TRBJ1-1; TRBD1 aligns across 8 bases. This TCR derives from a boy in the first two years of life who had a stem cell transplant for SCID, so the T cells may come from the graft donor. CDR3 coding DNA: TGCAGCGTAGACAGGGGAGTTGGTGAAGCTTTCTTT. It specifies CSVDRGVGEAFF.